A single sample is the source of the 10 T cell receptor beta chains below, sequenced in a study of T cell repertoires in cytomegalovirus infection. TCRdb fed the reads into MiXCR, producing one record per CDR3 protein. The repertoire includes 150,000 to 200,000 distinct CDR3 sequences, about 21% of them detected once, and about 3% sits in the top ten. The specimen was PBMCs. The receptor set was obtained from a human donor in good health (CMV status not recorded). Some clones in this sample may be carry-over from other donors' samples.

This clonotype was seen repeatedly, ten times or more. The chain recombines TRBV12-3 or TRBV12-4 with TRBJ1-3; 7 bases fit TRBD1. This CDR3 contains 16 residues. J gave up 1 base and V 1 base, and 4 bases lay outside the gene matches. In DNA, the CDR3 is TGTGCCAGCAGTTTAGTCGACAGGGTGTCTGGAAACACCATATATTTT. The encoded protein is CASSLVDRVSGNTIYF.

V and J are TRBV20-1 and TRBJ2-7; TRBD2 matches at 9 bases. CDR3 length: 13 residues. V was pared by 6 bases and J by 4 bases, with 7 bases of the junction left unmatched. The germline V gene encodes CDR1 DFQATT and CDR2 SNEGSKA (reference sequence). In nucleotides, the CDR3 is TGCAGTGCCCGGCTAGCGGGATTGTACGAGCAGTACTTC. It specifies CSARLAGLYEQYF.

The genes are TRBV5-6 and TRBJ1-2; 8 nucleotides match TRBD1. Losses at the gene ends were 4 bases for V and 6 bases for J; bases not matched to a gene: 5. Germline values: CDR1 SGHDT, CDR2 YYEEEE. The CDR3 covers 13 residues. The CDR3 DNA is TGTGCCAGCAGCCTTTCGGGACAGGATGGCTACACCTTC. This encodes CASSLSGQDGYTF.

J is TRBJ1-5 and V is TRBV5-5; a weak D match, TRBD1 (5 bases). Trimming cost V 3 bases and J 2 bases, with 15 bases left between them. Germline V gene lookup returns CDR1 SGHKS and CDR2 YYEKEE (reference sequence). The CDR3 covers 16 residues. CDR3: CASSSDIGSRNQPQHF. CDR3 DNA sequence: TGTGCCAGCAGCTCGGACATCGGTTCTCGCAATCAGCCCCAGCATTTT.

The chain employs TRBV6-8 and TRBJ1-5; no clear D. V was pared by 8 bases and J by 1 base, with 18 bases between. The germline gives CDR1 MNHGY, CDR2 SAAAGT. CDR3 length: 16 residues. The DNA for the CDR3 is TGTGCCAGCCTCAAGCCTGGTGGGCAGAGCAATCAGCCCCAGCATTTT. It translates to CASLKPGGQSNQPQHF.

This clonotype was seen a few times. This chain uses TRBV11-3 with TRBJ1-3; TRBD1 is a possible D gene (5 bases). The germline V gene has CDR1 SGHNT and CDR2 YENEEA. Trimming cost V 0 bases and J 0 bases, with 9 bases left between them. There are 16 residues in the CDR3. This chain's CDR3 is CASSLDPGISGNTIYF. The CDR3 DNA is TGTGCCAGCAGCTTAGATCCAGGGATCTCTGGAAACACCATATATTTT.

The rearrangement uses TRBV6-1 and TRBJ2-7, with D hard to call. The V gene lost 2 bases and the J gene lost 7 bases, with 12 bases spanning the gap. The CDR3 sequence is 13 residues long. Germline CDR1 and CDR2: MNHNS and SASEGT. This CDR3 is CASSEMATLEQYF. The CDR3 bases are TGTGCCAGCAGTGAAATGGCCACTCTGGAGCAGTACTTC.

This clonotype appeared once. This chain connects TRBV27 to TRBJ1-2; D not certain. The CDR3 is 16 amino acids. Per the germline V gene, CDR1 is MNHEY and CDR2 is SMNVEV (reference sequence). With 6 bases removed from V and 0 bases from J, the gap between germline ends came to 17 bases. The CDR3 DNA is TGTGCCAGCAGCTCACTACTTGACACAGCTAACTATGGCTACACCTTC. Translating gives CASSSLLDTANYGYTF.

The chain joins TRBV29-1 to TRBJ1-2, with 7 bases aligning to TRBD1. The CDR3 contains 15 residues. The J segment lost 2 bases and the V segment lost 0 bases, leaving 6 bases of the junction unmatched. From germline, CDR1 is SQVTM and CDR2 ANQGSEA. The DNA for the CDR3 is TGCAGCGTTGAAGATCGAGAGGGACAGAACTATGGCTACACCTTC. Amino acids: CSVEDREGQNYGYTF.

The rearrangement links TRBV5-1 to TRBJ2-7; 8 bases match TRBD1. Germline-derived CDR1 and CDR2 are SGHRS and YFSETQ. The trim removed 4 bases at V and 2 bases at J, leaving 5 bases unmatched. CDR3 length: 14 residues. The CDR3 reads CASSREGQAYEQYF. CDR3 nucleotide sequence: TGCGCCAGCAGCCGAGAGGGACAGGCCTACGAGCAGTACTTC.